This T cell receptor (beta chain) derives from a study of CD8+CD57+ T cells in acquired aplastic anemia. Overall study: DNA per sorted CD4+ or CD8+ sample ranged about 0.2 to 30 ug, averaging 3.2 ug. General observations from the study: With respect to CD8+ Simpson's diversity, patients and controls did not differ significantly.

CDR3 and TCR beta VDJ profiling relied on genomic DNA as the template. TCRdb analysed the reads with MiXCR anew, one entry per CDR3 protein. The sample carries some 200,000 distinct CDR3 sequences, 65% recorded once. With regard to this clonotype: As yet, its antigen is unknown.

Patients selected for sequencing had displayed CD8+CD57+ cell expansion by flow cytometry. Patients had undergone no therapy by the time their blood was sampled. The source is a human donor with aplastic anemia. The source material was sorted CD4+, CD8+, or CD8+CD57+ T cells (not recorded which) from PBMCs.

CDR3 residues: CASSFELNTEAFF. In nucleotides, the CDR3 is TGTGCCAGCAGCTTTGAACTAAACACTGAAGCTTTCTTT. The chain is built from TRBV7-8 and TRBJ1-1; D call uncertain. This CDR3 has 13 residues. Trimming left V 3 bases short and J 2 bases short, with 7 bases between. The germline V gene has CDR1 SGHVS and CDR2 FQNEAQ.